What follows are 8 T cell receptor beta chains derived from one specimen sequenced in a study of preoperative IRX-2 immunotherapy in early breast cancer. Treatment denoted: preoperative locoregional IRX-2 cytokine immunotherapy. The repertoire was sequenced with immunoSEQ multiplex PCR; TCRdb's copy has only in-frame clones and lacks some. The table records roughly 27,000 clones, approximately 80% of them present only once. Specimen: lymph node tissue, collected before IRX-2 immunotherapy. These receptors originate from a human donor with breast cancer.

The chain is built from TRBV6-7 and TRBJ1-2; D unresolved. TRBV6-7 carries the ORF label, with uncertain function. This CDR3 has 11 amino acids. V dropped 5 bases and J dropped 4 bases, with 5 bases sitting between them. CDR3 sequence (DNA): TGTGCCAGCAGTCTGGTCTATGGCTACACCTTC. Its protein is CASSLVYGYTF.

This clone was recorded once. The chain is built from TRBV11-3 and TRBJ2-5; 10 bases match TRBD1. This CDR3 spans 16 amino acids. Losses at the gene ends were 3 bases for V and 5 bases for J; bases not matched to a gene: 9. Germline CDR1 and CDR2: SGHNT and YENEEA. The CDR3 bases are TGTGCCAGCAGCTTGAGGACAGGGGGTTCACGGGAGACCCAGTACTTC. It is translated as CASSLRTGGSRETQYF.

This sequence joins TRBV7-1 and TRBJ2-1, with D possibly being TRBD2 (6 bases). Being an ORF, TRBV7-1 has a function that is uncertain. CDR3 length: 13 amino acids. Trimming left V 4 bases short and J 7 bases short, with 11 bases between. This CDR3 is CASSLQEGNEQFF. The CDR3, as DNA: TGTGCCAGCAGCTTACAGGAGGGGAATGAGCAGTTCTTC.

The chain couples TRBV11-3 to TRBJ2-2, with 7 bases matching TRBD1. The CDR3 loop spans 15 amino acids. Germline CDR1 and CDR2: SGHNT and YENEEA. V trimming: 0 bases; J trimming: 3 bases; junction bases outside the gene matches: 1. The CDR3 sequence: CASSLDTGDTGELFF. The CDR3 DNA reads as TGTGCCAGCAGCTTAGATACAGGGGACACCGGGGAGCTGTTTTTT.

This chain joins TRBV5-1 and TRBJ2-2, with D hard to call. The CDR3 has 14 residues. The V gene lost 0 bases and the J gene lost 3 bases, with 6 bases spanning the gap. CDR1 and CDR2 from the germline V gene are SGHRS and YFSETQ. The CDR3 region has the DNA TGCGCCAGCAGCTTGGGGGATTACACCGGGGAGCTGTTTTTT. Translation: CASSLGDYTGELFF.

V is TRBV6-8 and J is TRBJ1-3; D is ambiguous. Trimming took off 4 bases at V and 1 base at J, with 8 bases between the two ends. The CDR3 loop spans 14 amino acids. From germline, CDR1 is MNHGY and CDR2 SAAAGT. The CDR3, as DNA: TGTGCCAGCAGTTCTGGAGGGTCTGGAAACACCATATATTTT. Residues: CASSSGGSGNTIYF.

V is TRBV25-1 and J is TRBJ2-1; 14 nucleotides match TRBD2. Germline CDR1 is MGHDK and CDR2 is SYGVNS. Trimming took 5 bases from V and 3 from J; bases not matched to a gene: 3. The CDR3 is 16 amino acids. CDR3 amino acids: CASSRTSGGIYNEQFF. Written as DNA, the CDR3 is TGTGCCAGCAGTAGGACTAGCGGGGGGATCTACAATGAGCAGTTCTTC.

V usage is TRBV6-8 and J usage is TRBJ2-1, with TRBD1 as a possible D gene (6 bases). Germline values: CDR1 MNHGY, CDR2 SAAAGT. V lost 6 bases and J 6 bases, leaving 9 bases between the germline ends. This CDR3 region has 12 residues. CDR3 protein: CASRRTVNEQFF. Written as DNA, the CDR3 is TGTGCCAGCAGAAGGACAGTCAATGAGCAGTTCTTC.